This is a list of T cell receptor beta chains from one sample in a study of blood T cells in healthy people across ages. In TCRdb, the 5' RACE reads were re-called with MiXCR into one record per CDR3 protein. The sample includes about 670,000 distinct CDR3 sequences, over 40% of them seen just once. Sample: blood. These receptors were taken from a woman older than 75 in good health. The CDR3 runs from the conserved cysteine through the conserved F or W. The D gene is left open where the match is weak. Not every row has a clone size; where given, it reads once, few, many or a size class.

DNA,CDR3,V,J,size,D
TGTGCCATCTCAAAACCAAACCAGGTCAATGAGCAGTTCTTC,CAISKPNQVNEQFF,TRBV6-5,TRBJ2-1,.,.
TGTGCCAGCAGCGTAGGTTCGGGCAGGAAGGGCTACGAGCAGTACTTC,CASSVGSGRKGYEQYF,TRBV9,TRBJ2-7,.,.
TGTGCCAGCAGTCTCAGGGGAACAAATGGCTACACCTTC,CASSLRGTNGYTF,TRBV27,TRBJ1-2,few,.
TGTGCCAGCAGCCGAACGGGACGGTACGAGCAGTACTTC,CASSRTGRYEQYF,TRBV7-8,TRBJ2-7,.,.
TGCAGTGCGAACCGCGGGGGGGTTGCGACCCAGTACTTC,CSANRGGVATQYF,TRBV20-1,TRBJ2-5,many,TRBD2
TGCAGCGTTGGGGGGACTAGCGCCTACAATGAGCAGTTCTTC,CSVGGTSAYNEQFF,TRBV29-1,TRBJ2-1,.,TRBD2
TGCAGTGCTAGCGGGGGGGCCGTTGGAGAGACCCAGTACTTC,CSASGGAVGETQYF,TRBV20-1,TRBJ2-5,once,TRBD2
TGTGCCAGCAACCCCACGGACAGGCCAAATGAAAAACTGTTTTTT,CASNPTDRPNEKLFF,TRBV28,TRBJ1-4,once,TRBD1
TGTGCCAGCAGCCCTCTTGGGGGGTTTAGGGATGGCTACACCTTC,CASSPLGGFRDGYTF,TRBV27,TRBJ1-2,.,.
TGTGCCAGCAGAAAAGGGTCAGAGACCCAGTACTTC,CASRKGSETQYF,TRBV6-5,TRBJ2-5,.,.
TGTGCCAGCAGCTTAGTTGAGTTGGATGAAAAACTGTTTTTT,CASSLVELDEKLFF,TRBV7-2,TRBJ1-4,.,.
TGTGCCAGCAGCCCAGACAGGGGGTCCAACTACGAGCAGTACTTC,CASSPDRGSNYEQYF,TRBV7-2,TRBJ2-7,many,TRBD1
TGTGCCAGCAGCTTGTGGCAGGGCAACTATGGCTACACCTTC,CASSLWQGNYGYTF,TRBV5-4,TRBJ1-2,.,.
TGTGCCAGCAGTTTAGTGGGAGGAATCTACGAGCAGTACTTC,CASSLVGGIYEQYF,TRBV28,TRBJ2-7,many,.
TGTGCCAGCAGCCCCGGGGGGTTTCACTATGGCTACACCTTC,CASSPGGFHYGYTF,TRBV7-2,TRBJ1-2,many,.
TGTGCCAGCAGTTTGAGGGTGCACGAGCCCCAGCATTTT,CASSLRVHEPQHF,TRBV12-3/TRBV12-4,TRBJ1-5,few,.
TGTGCCAGCAGCTTAGCGGGGGGGGACCGCCGGGGTGGTCAGCCCCAGCATTTT,CASSLAGGDRRGGQPQHF,TRBV7-9,TRBJ1-5,few,.
TGTGCCAGCAGCTTTACCGGGGCATTTAACAACGAGCAGTTCTTC,CASSFTGAFNNEQFF,TRBV7-2,TRBJ2-1,.,.
TGTGCCAGCAGTTACGGGGCCCCAGGGGACATTCAGTACTTC,CASSYGAPGDIQYF,TRBV6-6,TRBJ2-4,.,.
TGTGCCAGCAGTCCTCAGCGGACTAGCACAGATACGCAGTATTTT,CASSPQRTSTDTQYF,TRBV28,TRBJ2-3,.,.
TGTGCCAGCAGCTTACGGCGGGAGGGAACTAATGAGCAGTTCTTC,CASSLRREGTNEQFF,TRBV11-2,TRBJ2-1,many,TRBD2
TGTGCCAGCAGCGTCCGGACAGTATACAATGAGCAGTTCTTC,CASSVRTVYNEQFF,TRBV7-2,TRBJ2-1,few,.
TGCAGTGCCACCGACAGCGGGGGGGCTGGAGATACGCAGTATTTT,CSATDSGGAGDTQYF,TRBV20-1,TRBJ2-3,.,TRBD2
TGTGCCAGCGGCAAAACCGGGTCCCTGGCAGATACGCAGTATTTT,CASGKTGSLADTQYF,TRBV7-2,TRBJ2-3,.,.
TGTGCCAGCAGTGCCGACGGCTTCTACGAGCAGTACTTC,CASSADGFYEQYF,TRBV28,TRBJ2-7,.,.
TGCAGCGTTCAGGGTGTCTACGAGCAGTACTTC,CSVQGVYEQYF,TRBV29-1,TRBJ2-7,.,.
TGCAGTGCTAGTCTCGGAATGAACACTGAAGCTTTCTTT,CSASLGMNTEAFF,TRBV20-1,TRBJ1-1,.,.
TGTGCCAGCAGCTTAGGACTAGCGGGAGGGTCGTCGTACAAAAACATTCAGTACTTC,CASSLGLAGGSSYKNIQYF,TRBV7-9,TRBJ2-4,.,TRBD2
TGCAGTGCTTCCCGCGAAAGGAACGAGCAGTTCTTC,CSASRERNEQFF,TRBV20-1,TRBJ2-1,.,.
TGTGCCAGCTCACCAGGGGGGGGGCACAACGAGCAGTACTTC,CASSPGGGHNEQYF,TRBV18,TRBJ2-7,.,.
TGCAGCGCCTCGACAGGGGTTGGGGACGAGCAGTACTTC,CSASTGVGDEQYF,TRBV29-1,TRBJ2-7,.,TRBD1
TGTGCCAGTAGTATAAGCGGCGGGAGCCCCTACAATGAGCAGTTCTTC,CASSISGGSPYNEQFF,TRBV19,TRBJ2-1,.,TRBD2
TGTGCCACCAGCATCGGGACTAGCGGGAGTGAGACCCAGTACTTC,CATSIGTSGSETQYF,TRBV15,TRBJ2-5,.,TRBD2
TGTGCCAGCACCGGTTTGGGGTCGAACACTGAAGCTTTCTTT,CASTGLGSNTEAFF,TRBV5-6,TRBJ1-1,.,.
TGCAGTGCTAGTCGGGGGGGCAGCCGGGAAAGGCAGTTCTTC,CSASRGGSRERQFF,TRBV20-1,TRBJ2-1,.,TRBD2
TGTGCCAGCAGCGTATTACAGGGCCAGCCCCAGCATTTT,CASSVLQGQPQHF,TRBV7-9,TRBJ1-5,.,.
TGCAGCGTTGGGGGGACATTTACTAACACCGGGGAGCTGTTTTTT,CSVGGTFTNTGELFF,TRBV29-1,TRBJ2-2,.,.
TGTGCCAGCGGAGCAGGGGTGAAGAATGAGCAGTTCTTC,CASGAGVKNEQFF,TRBV9,TRBJ2-1,many,.
TGTGCCTGGCAGGAGGCAGGGTCCTATGGCTACACCTTC,CAWQEAGSYGYTF,TRBV30,TRBJ1-2,.,.
TGTGCCAGCAGCACCTTGCAGGGGATGCTGGATTCACCCCTCCACTTT,CASSTLQGMLDSPLHF,TRBV7-2,TRBJ1-6,many,.
TGTGCCAGCAGCCAAGAAGGCGGATATAGCAATCAGCCCCAGCATTTT,CASSQEGGYSNQPQHF,TRBV3-1,TRBJ1-5,few,.
TGCGCCAGCACAAGGACAGGGGGCGCAGGAGAACATACGCAGTATTTT,CASTRTGGAGEHTQYF,TRBV5-1,TRBJ2-3,.,TRBD1
TGTGCCAGCAGCCAATCATCCCTGGGAGAGACCCAGTACTTC,CASSQSSLGETQYF,TRBV3-1,TRBJ2-5,many,.
TGTGCCAGCAGTTTGTCCCAACCTCCTTTCACTAATCATGCCAAAAACATTCAGTACTTC,CASSLSQPPFTNHAKNIQYF,TRBV28,TRBJ2-4,.,.
TGTGCCAGCAGGCGACTAGCGGGGGATAACGAGCAGTACTTC,CASRRLAGDNEQYF,TRBV6-5,TRBJ2-7,.,TRBD2
TGTGCCAGCAGCCAAGAAGGTGCGGCGGATGAGCAGTACTTC,CASSQEGAADEQYF,TRBV3-1,TRBJ2-5,.,.
TGCAGCGTCCAGGGGGTTGGCTATGAGCAGTTCTTC,CSVQGVGYEQFF,TRBV29-1,TRBJ2-1,many,TRBD1
TGTGCCACCAGTCACCCAAATGGGGGAAGGCCCTACAATGAGCAGTACTTC,CATSHPNGGRPYNEQYF,TRBV24-1,TRBJ2-7,few,.
TGTGCCAGCAGCCGGGACTATAGTACGCAGTATTTT,CASSRDYSTQYF,TRBV7-2,TRBJ2-3,.,TRBD2
TGTGCCAGCAGCTTAAACCCCTTGACTAGCGGGAAGTCCTACAATGAGCAGTTCTTC,CASSLNPLTSGKSYNEQFF,TRBV7-3,TRBJ2-1,few,TRBD2
TGTGCCAGCAGTGAGGGGGGGGGGCGAGAGCAGTTCTTC,CASSEGGGREQFF,TRBV2,TRBJ2-1,many,.
TGCGCCAGCAGTCAAGGACTAGCGTCGGCAGATACGCAGTATTTT,CASSQGLASADTQYF,TRBV5-1,TRBJ2-3,many,TRBD2
.,CATSVPGSNTGELFF,TRBV24-1,TRBJ2-2,many,.
TGCGCCAGCAGCTTGTTAGGACAGAACGGGGCCGAGCAGTACTTC,CASSLLGQNGAEQYF,TRBV5-1,TRBJ2-7,.,.
TGCAGCGTTGAAGAAAGACAGGGTGAGCAGTACTTC,CSVEERQGEQYF,TRBV29-1,TRBJ2-7,.,TRBD1
TGTGCCAGCAGCCAAGGTAGCGATACGCAGTATTTT,CASSQGSDTQYF,TRBV3-1,TRBJ2-3,many,.
TGTGCCAGCAGCCAAGTTGGTCGAGCGTACGATACGCAGTATTTT,CASSQVGRAYDTQYF,TRBV3-1,TRBJ2-3,.,.
TGCGCCAGCAGCAACCGGGACAGGGGGAACACCGGGGAGCTGTTTTTT,CASSNRDRGNTGELFF,TRBV5-1,TRBJ2-2,few,TRBD1
TGTGCCAGCAGCCTCCAACCTGACCTCAATGAGCAGTACTTC,CASSLQPDLNEQYF,TRBV3-1,TRBJ2-5,few,.
TGTGCCACCAGCAGAGGGGACAGGGGGGACTACGAGCAGTACTTC,CATSRGDRGDYEQYF,TRBV15,TRBJ2-7,.,TRBD1